A single sample is the source of the 14 T cell receptor beta chains below, sequenced in a study of identical twins. MiXCR, run by TCRdb on the 5' RACE reads, gives a single entry per CDR3 protein. Of hundreds of thousands of distinct CDR3 sequences detected, around 7% appear once; the ten largest clones hold 3% to 4.5%. The same data also went into a second study, on yellow fever vaccine responses in identical twins.

Sequenced material: memory (CD45RO+) T cells sorted from blood. The receptor source for this set is a woman aged 18-29 years in good health.

In its sample, this clonotype was seen many times. The chain is built from TRBV20-1 and TRBJ2-1; 9 bases align to TRBD2. This CDR3 is 14 amino acids long. Germline V gene sequence: CDR1 DFQATT, CDR2 SNEGSKA (reference sequence). V lost 3 bases, J lost 9 bases, and 9 bases stayed unmatched. The CDR3 spells CSARSPSGKVEQFF. For the CDR3, the DNA is TGCAGTGCTAGGAGTCCTAGCGGGAAGGTTGAGCAGTTCTTC.

V and J are TRBV28 and TRBJ2-7; 8 bases align to TRBD1. The CDR3 sequence is 15 residues long. Germline V gives CDR1 MDHEN, CDR2 SYDVKM. V lost 6 bases to trimming and J lost 1 base; unmatched junction nucleotides: 8. This CDR3 is CASRPDRGVSYEQYV. The CDR3 nucleotides read TGTGCCAGCAGACCCGACAGGGGAGTATCCTACGAGCAGTACGTC.

This clonotype was found a few times. This chain connects TRBV20-1 to TRBJ2-2; 9 bases match TRBD2. The trim removed 6 bases at V and 1 base at J, leaving 6 bases unmatched. The V gene's germline CDR1 is DFQATT and CDR2 SNEGSKA (reference sequence). CDR3 size: 15 residues. CDR3: CSAVGLAMNTGELFF. Here the CDR3 DNA reads TGCAGTGCAGTCGGACTAGCGATGAACACCGGGGAGCTGTTTTTT.

The sample holds a few counts of this clonotype. The V gene is TRBV28, the J gene TRBJ2-7, with 8 bases lining up with TRBD2. Germline CDR1 reads MDHEN; CDR2 reads SYDVKM. J was trimmed by 0 bases and V by 9 bases; bases with no gene match: 4. The length of the CDR3 is 13 residues. The chain's CDR3 is CASTTSASYEQYF. For the CDR3, the DNA is TGTGCCAGTACGACTAGCGCCTCCTACGAGCAGTACTTC.

This clonotype occurred a few times. This chain connects TRBV2 to TRBJ2-7; 10 nucleotides line up with TRBD2. Germline lookup yields CDR1 SNHLY and CDR2 FYNNEI. The CDR3 totals 16 residues. Unmatched junction bases numbered 9, after V lost 3 bases and J lost 4 bases. The CDR3 loop reads CASSEGTAGGPYEQYF. As DNA, the CDR3 is TGTGCCAGCAGTGAGGGGACAGCGGGAGGGCCGTACGAGCAGTACTTC.

Many counts were recorded for this clonotype. The chain has TRBV11-2 and TRBJ2-1, with D tentatively TRBD1 (6 bases). V dropped 3 bases and J dropped 2 bases, with 23 bases sitting between them. CDR3 size: 19 residues. Germline CDR1 and CDR2: SGHAT and FQNNGV. In DNA, the CDR3 is TGTGCCAGCAGCTTCGGCCGGATGGGGGCTGGACAAACCTACAATGAGCAGTTCTTC. It yields the protein CASSFGRMGAGQTYNEQFF.

This clonotype was seen at least ten times. The chain joins TRBV24-1 to TRBJ2-3, with D possibly called TRBD1 or TRBD2 (5 bases each). CDR1 and CDR2 from the germline V gene are KGHDR and SFDVKD. The CDR3 spans 17 residues. With 6 bases removed from V and 4 bases from J, the gap between germline ends came to 22 bases. CDR3 coding DNA: TGTGCCACCAGTAGTCCCCCGGGACGAAAAGGGTCAGATACGCAGTATTTT. It specifies CATSSPPGRKGSDTQYF.

In this sample, this clonotype turned up a few times. The chain couples TRBV7-8 to TRBJ2-3, with TRBD2 matching over 11 bases. After removal of 5 bases from V and 0 bases from J, the junction contained 4 bases not matched to a gene. The CDR3 consists of 16 residues. Germline CDR1 and CDR2: SGHVS and FQNEAQ. The CDR3 region is CASSRGTSGSTDTQYF. DNA for the CDR3: TGTGCCAGCAGCAGGGGGACTAGCGGAAGCACAGATACGCAGTATTTT.

This rearrangement joins TRBV20-1 to TRBJ2-5; 12 nucleotides line up with TRBD2. Germline V gene sequence: CDR1 DFQATT, CDR2 SNEGSKA (reference sequence). The CDR3 extends over 18 amino acids. With 0 bases clipped from V and 0 bases from J, the junction kept 8 bases outside the gene matches. For the CDR3, the DNA is TGCAGTGCTAGAGAGGACAGCGGACTAGCGGGGTACCAAGAGACCCAGTACTTC. Protein: CSAREDSGLAGYQETQYF.

At least ten counts were recorded for this clonotype. The V call is TRBV7-8, the J call TRBJ2-1; no reliable D call. CDR3 length: 15 amino acids. V lost 1 base and J 0 bases, leaving 7 bases between the germline ends. CDR1 and CDR2 (germline): SGHVS, FQNEAQ. The CDR3 DNA sequence: TGTGCCAGCAGCTTAGAGGGAAGCTCCTACAATGAGCAGTTCTTC. Its protein is CASSLEGSSYNEQFF.

This clonotype was observed a few times. This chain links TRBV7-2 with TRBJ1-5; D uncertain. This CDR3 is built from 16 residues. The V gene lost 5 bases and the J gene lost 0 bases, with 14 bases spanning the gap. Germline V gene data show CDR1 as SGHTA and CDR2 as FQGNSA. CDR3 region: CASSREGRNSNQPQHF. In DNA, the CDR3 is TGTGCCAGCAGCAGGGAAGGACGGAATAGCAATCAGCCCCAGCATTTT.

This clonotype came up a few times. CDR3: CASTDRTSGANVLTF. CDR3 in DNA: TGTGCCAGCACAGACAGAACCTCTGGGGCCAACGTCCTGACTTTC. The chain joins TRBV6-1 to TRBJ2-6; D possibly corresponds to TRBD1 (5 bases). CDR3 length: 15 residues. The V gene's germline CDR1 is MNHNS and CDR2 SASEGT. V was trimmed by 7 bases and J by 0 bases, leaving 10 bases between them.

This clonotype was observed a few times. The chain has TRBV7-9 and TRBJ2-3; 7 nucleotides align to TRBD1. Germline V gene sequence: CDR1 SEHNR, CDR2 FQNEAQ (reference sequence). The CDR3 sequence is 16 residues long. V lost 4 bases, J lost 6 bases, and 13 bases stayed unmatched. The CDR3 sequence: CASSSLGQALFDTQYF. DNA for the CDR3: TGTGCCAGCAGCTCTCTAGGACAGGCCCTTTTCGATACGCAGTATTTT. The full variable domain, completed using reference TRBV7-9 and TRBJ2-3, is DTGVSQNPRHKITKRGQNVTFRCDPISEHNRLYWYRQTLGQGPEFLTYFQNEAQLEKSRLLSDRFSAERPKGSFSTLEIQRTEQGDSAMYLCASSSLGQALFDTQYFGPGTRLTVL.

Only a few counts were recorded for this clonotype. The chain couples TRBV6-1 to TRBJ1-5; 9 nucleotides line up with TRBD1. This CDR3 region has 15 residues. V lost 5 bases, J lost 6 bases, and 8 bases stayed unmatched. Per the germline V gene, CDR1 is MNHNS and CDR2 is SASEGT. CDR3 DNA sequence: TGTGCCAGCAGTAGCGGACAGGGGTTGAGTCAGCCCCAGCATTTT. Translating it yields CASSSGQGLSQPQHF.